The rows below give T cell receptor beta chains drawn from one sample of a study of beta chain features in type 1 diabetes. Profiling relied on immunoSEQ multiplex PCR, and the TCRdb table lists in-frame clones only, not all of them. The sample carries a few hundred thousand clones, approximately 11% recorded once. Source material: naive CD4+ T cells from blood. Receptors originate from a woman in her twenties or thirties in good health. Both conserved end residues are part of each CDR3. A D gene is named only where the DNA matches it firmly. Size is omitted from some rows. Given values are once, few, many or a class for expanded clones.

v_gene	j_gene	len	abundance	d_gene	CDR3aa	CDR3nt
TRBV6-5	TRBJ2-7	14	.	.	CASSFAEDSYEQYF	TGTGCCAGCAGTTTTGCGGAAGATTCCTACGAGCAGTACTTC
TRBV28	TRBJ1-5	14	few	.	CASSLHSSNQPQHF	TGTGCCAGCAGTTTACACAGTAGCAATCAGCCCCAGCATTTT
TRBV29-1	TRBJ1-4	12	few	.	CSVASANEKLFF	TGCAGCGTTGCTTCGGCTAATGAAAAACTGTTTTTT
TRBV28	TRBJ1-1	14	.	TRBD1	CASSSGTGVTEAFF	TGTGCCAGCAGTTCCGGGACAGGGGTCACTGAAGCTTTCTTT
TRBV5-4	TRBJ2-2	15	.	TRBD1	CASSSGTGHTGELFF	TGTGCCAGCAGCTCGGGGACAGGGCACACCGGGGAGCTGTTTTTT
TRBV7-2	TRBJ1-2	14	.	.	CASSLGQLNYGYTF	TGTGCCAGCAGCTTAGGACAGCTTAACTATGGCTACACCTTC
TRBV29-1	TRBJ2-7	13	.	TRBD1	CSVPGQGNYEQYF	TGCAGCGTCCCGGGACAGGGGAACTACGAGCAGTACTTC
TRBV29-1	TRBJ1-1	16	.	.	CSVAPRTGSLNTEAFF	TGCAGCGTTGCCCCGCGGACGGGATCCCTGAACACTGAAGCTTTCTTT
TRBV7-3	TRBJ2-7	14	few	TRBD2	CASSPATSPHEQYF	TGTGCCAGCAGCCCCGCGACTAGCCCCCACGAGCAGTACTTC
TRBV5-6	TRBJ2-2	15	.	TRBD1	CASSYGTANTGELFF	TGTGCCAGCAGCTACGGGACAGCGAACACCGGGGAGCTGTTTTTT
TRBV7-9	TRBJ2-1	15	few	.	CASSLVGEDKNEQFF	TGTGCCAGCAGCTTAGTTGGGGAGGATAAGAATGAGCAGTTCTTC
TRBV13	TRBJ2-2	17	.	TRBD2	CASSSSSGRGNTGELFF	TGTGCCAGCAGCTCAAGTAGCGGGAGGGGGAACACCGGGGAGCTGTTTTTT
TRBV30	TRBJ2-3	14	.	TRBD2	CAWSGEGITDTQYF	TGTGCCTGGAGCGGGGAGGGTATCACAGATACGCAGTATTTT
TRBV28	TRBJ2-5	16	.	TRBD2	CASSPAHAGEPETQYF	TGTGCCAGCAGCCCCGCCCATGCGGGAGAGCCGGAGACCCAGTACTTC
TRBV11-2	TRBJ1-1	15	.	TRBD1	CASSALTGKNTEAFF	TGTGCCAGCAGCGCACTGACAGGGAAGAACACTGAAGCTTTCTTT